These 29 T cell receptor beta chains were sequenced from one sample in a study of T cells in localized non-small cell lung cancer. Produced via immunoSEQ multiplex PCR; TCRdb's table is partial and in-frame only. The repertoire holds some 30,000 clones, with about 90% as singletons. Sequenced here: peripheral blood mononuclear cells, sampled before any cancer treatment. The source is a man between 40 and 69 years old with stage III lung adenocarcinoma.

J is TRBJ1-4 and V is TRBV7-6, with TRBD1 identical over 7 bases. Germline values: CDR1 SGHVS, CDR2 FNYEAQ. The CDR3 covers 14 residues. With 6 bases clipped from V and 13 bases from J, the junction kept 14 bases outside the gene matches. The CDR3 sequence: CASRHSTGTARLFF. The CDR3 DNA is TGTGCCAGCAGACATTCCACCGGGACAGCGAGACTGTTTTTT.

This clone has just one count. CDR3 loop: CASSPSQGTTNEKLFF. The CDR3, as DNA: TGTGCCAGCAGCCCATCGCAGGGAACAACTAATGAAAAACTGTTTTTT. The chain couples TRBV7-8 to TRBJ1-4; D possibly corresponds to TRBD1 (5 bases). This CDR3 spans 16 amino acids. V lost 5 bases and J lost 0, with 13 bases in between. From germline, CDR1 is SGHVS and CDR2 FQNEAQ.

The chain couples TRBV19 to TRBJ2-2; 7 bases fit TRBD1. The germline V gene has CDR1 LNHDA and CDR2 SQIVND (reference sequence). The CDR3 covers 17 residues. The J segment lost 2 bases and the V segment lost 0 bases, leaving 6 bases of the junction unmatched. CDR3: CASSIESWTGNTGELFF. The DNA for the CDR3 is TGTGCCAGTAGTATAGAGTCTTGGACAGGAAACACCGGGGAGCTGTTTTTT. The whole variable domain, filled in from reference TRBV19 and TRBJ2-2, reads DGGITQSPKYLFRKEGQNVTLSCEQNLNHDAMYWYRQDPGQGLRLIYYSQIVNDFQKGDIAEGYSVSREKKESFPLTVTSAQKNPTAFYLCASSIESWTGNTGELFFGEGSRLTVL.

This clone was seen only a few times. The chain uses TRBV28 and TRBJ2-1; tentatively, D is TRBD1 (5 bases). Looked up from germline, CDR1 is MDHEN and CDR2 is SYDVKM. The V end lost 5 bases, the J end lost 2 bases, and 16 bases lay between the germline ends. The CDR3 runs to 16 residues. This CDR3 is CASSTRRGLAYNEQFF. CDR3 nucleotides: TGTGCCAGCAGTACCCGTAGGGGTTTGGCCTACAATGAGCAGTTCTTC.

The chain has TRBV4-3 and TRBJ2-4; tentative D call: TRBD2 (5 bases). Trimming cost V 0 bases and J 0 bases, with 21 bases left between them. CDR3 length: 20 residues. Germline CDR1 reads LGHNA; CDR2 reads YSLEER. The CDR3 coding sequence is TGCGCCAGCAGCCAAGAAATCTCGGCGGCGTTCGGACTAGCCAAAAACATTCAGTACTTC. Translating gives CASSQEISAAFGLAKNIQYF.

The chain links TRBV18 to TRBJ1-1; D uncertain. The CDR3 runs to 15 residues. Germline V CDR1 and CDR2: KGHSH, LQKENI. V was cut by 2 bases and J by 1 base, with 11 bases left in between. The CDR3 spells CASSPGKNPNTEAFF. CDR3 DNA sequence: TGTGCCAGCTCACCAGGGAAGAATCCGAACACTGAAGCTTTCTTT.

The V gene is TRBV7-3, the J gene TRBJ2-3; D is uncertain. Germline V CDR1 and CDR2: SGHTA, FQGTGA. Trimming stripped 4 bases from V and 6 bases from J, with 11 bases between. The CDR3 is 13 residues long. The CDR3 nucleotides read TGTGCCAGCAGCTCCCAGGTTGGGGATACGCAGTATTTT. Translating it yields CASSSQVGDTQYF. Complete variable domain (other parts from reference TRBV7-3 and TRBJ2-3): GAGVSQTPSNKVTEKGKYVELRCDPISGHTALYWYRQSLGQGPEFLIYFQGTGAADDSGLPNDRFFAVRPEGSVSTLKIQRTERGDSAVYLCASSSQVGDTQYFGPGTRLTVL.

The chain uses TRBV29-1 and TRBJ2-1, with D perhaps matching TRBD2 (7 bases). Germline-derived CDR1 and CDR2 are SQVTM and ANQGSEA. V was cut by 1 base and J by 6 bases, with 13 bases left in between. The CDR3 runs to 14 residues. CDR3 sequence reads: CSVEGRGGPNEQFF. CDR3 coding DNA: TGCAGCGTTGAAGGGAGGGGGGGCCCCAATGAGCAGTTCTTC.

The V gene is TRBV18, the J gene TRBJ2-7; 8 bases agree with TRBD2. CDR3 length: 17 amino acids. After removal of 4 bases from V and 3 bases from J, the junction contained 14 bases not matched to a gene. Germline CDR1 reads KGHSH; CDR2 reads LQKENI. CDR3 region: CASSLLARGGYHYEQYF. CDR3 coding DNA: TGTGCCAGCTCACTACTAGCTCGGGGGGGATACCACTACGAGCAGTACTTC. Full variable domain (outside the CDR3, taken from reference TRBV18 and TRBJ2-7): NAGVMQNPRHLVRRRGQEARLRCSPMKGHSHVYWYRQLPEEGLKFMVYLQKENIIDESGMPKERFSAEFPKEGPSILRIQQVVRGDSAAYFCASSLLARGGYHYEQYFGPGTRLTVT.

This clone occurred a few times. DNA for the CDR3: TGTGCCAGCAGCTTAGGATTAGTGGTTGGCTACACCTTC. Translation: CASSLGLVVGYTF. This chain links TRBV7-9 with TRBJ1-2; D is uncertain. Germline V CDR1 and CDR2: SEHNR, FQNEAQ (reference sequence). Deletions cut 1 base from V and 7 bases from J, with 10 bases between. The CDR3 is 13 residues long. Full variable domain (missing parts from reference TRBV7-9 and TRBJ1-2): DTGVSQNPRHKITKRGQNVTFRCDPISEHNRLYWYRQTLGQGPEFLTYFQNEAQLEKSRLLSDRFSAERPKGSFSTLEIQRTEQGDSAMYLCASSLGLVVGYTFGSGTRLTVV.

This clone turned up a few times. The chain has TRBV6-1 and TRBJ1-6, with D perhaps TRBD1 (6 bases). CDR1 and CDR2 from the germline V gene are MNHNS and SASEGT. The CDR3 contains 14 residues. The germline V and J ends were trimmed by 6 bases and 7 bases, with 13 bases remaining between them. CDR3 nucleotide sequence: TGTGCCAGCAGGGCAGGGGAATGGAATTCACCCCTCCACTTT. The encoded protein is CASRAGEWNSPLHF.

The genes are TRBV4-2 and TRBJ2-1; TRBD2 might be the D (7 bases). Between the trimmed V and J ends, which lost 0 bases and 9 bases, there was a span of 15 bases. CDR3 length: 15 residues. Germline V lookup: CDR1 LGHNA, CDR2 YNFKEQ. This chain's CDR3 is CASSQDSGGQAEQFF. CDR3 nucleotides: TGTGCCAGCAGCCAAGATTCCGGGGGGCAGGCTGAGCAGTTCTTC.

J is TRBJ1-1 and V is TRBV2, with D tentatively TRBD1 (5 bases). Germline V gene sequence: CDR1 SNHLY, CDR2 FYNNEI. Trimming removed 7 bases from V and 7 bases from J, with 13 bases in between. The CDR3 is made up of 12 amino acids. CDR3 sequence: CASNPGFDEAFF. The CDR3 DNA follows: TGTGCCAGCAATCCAGGGTTTGATGAAGCTTTCTTT.

This clone was observed a handful of times. This rearrangement joins TRBV23-1 to TRBJ1-2; 10 bases line up with TRBD1. TRBV23-1 is recorded as an ORF, its role being uncertain. The CDR3 sequence is 19 residues long. V shed 0 bases, J shed 8 bases, and the junction held 18 bases outside the gene matches. CDR3 in DNA: TGCGCCAGCAGTCAATCACTATCCGTCGGACAGGGGGGTACGAGGGGCTACACCTTC. It encodes CASSQSLSVGQGGTRGYTF.

V and J are TRBV11-2 and TRBJ2-5; D call uncertain. The CDR3 sequence is 14 residues long. V lost 1 base to trimming and J lost 0 bases, with 6 bases between them. CDR1 is SGHAT, CDR2 FQNNGV, per germline. CDR3 nucleotides: TGTGCCAGCAGCTTAGCGCCGTACCAAGAGACCCAGTACTTC. It codes for CASSLAPYQETQYF.

The chain recombines TRBV2 with TRBJ2-2; possibly TRBD2 for D (6 bases). V was trimmed by 6 bases and J by 8 bases, leaving 16 bases between them. This CDR3 is 14 amino acids long. The germline CDR1 and CDR2 sequences are SNHLY and FYNNEI. CDR3 sequence (DNA): TGTGCCAGCAGCAGACGGGACTCGACGGGGGAGCTGTTTTTT. Protein sequence: CASSRRDSTGELFF.

J is TRBJ2-1 and V is TRBV4-3, with D possibly being TRBD1 (6 bases). Germline V gene data show CDR1 as LGHNA and CDR2 as YSLEER. The CDR3 extends over 13 amino acids. Trimming removed 0 bases at V and 13 bases at J, with 13 bases between. The CDR3 region is CASSQDASRGQFF. The CDR3 coding sequence is TGCGCCAGCAGCCAAGATGCATCCAGGGGTCAGTTCTTC.

This clone was detected only once. This rearrangement joins TRBV6-5 to TRBJ1-2, with no clear D. Looked up from germline, CDR1 is MNHEY and CDR2 is SVGAGI. V lost 6 bases to trimming and J lost 2 bases, with 10 bases between them. There are 13 residues in the CDR3. The CDR3 protein is CASRLDGNYGYTF. The CDR3 region has the DNA TGTGCCAGCAGGTTGGACGGAAACTATGGCTACACCTTC.

This clone came up a few times. The chain employs TRBV5-5 and TRBJ1-2; 7 nucleotides line up with TRBD1. Germline loops: CDR1 SGHKS, CDR2 YYEKEE (reference sequence). Losses at the gene ends were 0 bases for V and 2 bases for J; bases not matched to a gene: 4. This CDR3 is 15 amino acids long. The DNA for the CDR3 is TGTGCCAGCAGCTTGGGGGGGACAGTCAACTATGGCTACACCTTC. It is translated as CASSLGGTVNYGYTF.

The J gene is TRBJ1-1, the V gene TRBV11-2; tentative D call: TRBD1 (6 bases). Trimming removed 1 base from V and 7 bases from J, with 25 bases in between. This CDR3 is built from 18 residues. Germline values: CDR1 SGHAT, CDR2 FQNNGV. The CDR3: CASSLGLKLAGADGEAFF. CDR3 DNA sequence: TGTGCCAGCAGCTTAGGACTGAAGCTTGCAGGGGCAGACGGTGAAGCTTTCTTT. Filled out from reference TRBV11-2 and TRBJ1-1, the complete variable domain reads EAGVAQSPRYKIIEKRQSVAFWCNPISGHATLYWYQQILGQGPKLLIQFQNNGVVDDSQLPKDRFSAERLKGVDSTLKIQPAKLEDSAVYLCASSLGLKLAGADGEAFFGQGTRLTVV.

This rearrangement joins TRBV7-9 to TRBJ2-7, with 9 nucleotides matching TRBD2. From germline, CDR1 is SEHNR and CDR2 FQNEAQ (reference sequence). After removal of 3 bases from V and 7 bases from J, the junction contained 13 bases not matched to a gene. This CDR3 region has 16 residues. The CDR3 region has the DNA TGTGCCAGCAGCTTGGTTGGGGGCATAGCGGGAGTAGAGCAGTACTTC. Its translation is CASSLVGGIAGVEQYF.

In its sample, this clone was seen once. The chain carries TRBV27 and TRBJ2-7; D is unclear. V lost 5 bases and J lost 0, with 8 bases in between. CDR1 MNHEY and CDR2 SMNVEV come from the germline V gene (reference sequence). This CDR3 has 13 amino acids. In DNA form, the CDR3 reads TGTGCCAGCAGTCGAGGAGTCTCCTACGAGCAGTACTTC. Amino acids: CASSRGVSYEQYF.

This clone is termed medium-sized. This chain links TRBV19 with TRBJ2-4; D gene unclear. Per germline, CDR1 LNHDA and CDR2 SQIVND (reference sequence). V was cut by 1 base and J by 8 bases, with 9 bases left in between. The CDR3 covers 13 residues. The CDR3 sequence: CASSIVSGDIQYF. The CDR3 DNA follows: TGTGCCAGTAGTATAGTTTCTGGGGACATTCAGTACTTC. The entire variable domain, with the rest obtained from reference TRBV19 and TRBJ2-4, is as follows: DGGITQSPKYLFRKEGQNVTLSCEQNLNHDAMYWYRQDPGQGLRLIYYSQIVNDFQKGDIAEGYSVSREKKESFPLTVTSAQKNPTAFYLCASSIVSGDIQYFGAGTRLSVL.

The rearrangement uses TRBV2 and TRBJ2-7, with D perhaps matching TRBD1 (6 bases). Trimming took off 5 bases at V and 3 bases at J, with 11 bases between the two ends. The CDR3 is 13 amino acids. CDR1 and CDR2 (germline): SNHLY, FYNNEI. The CDR3 DNA reads TGTGCCAGCAGTCGGGACACGCGCTACGAGCAGTACTTC. Encoded protein: CASSRDTRYEQYF.

This clone turned up a few times. This chain uses TRBV9 with TRBJ2-2, with D unclear. CDR1 and CDR2 from the germline V gene are SGDLS and YYNGEE. V shed 1 base and J shed 2 bases, with 6 bases lying between them. The CDR3 length is 14 residues. The CDR3 DNA reads as TGTGCCAGCAGCGTATACCCCAACACCGGGGAGCTGTTTTTT. Its translation is CASSVYPNTGELFF.

About this clone itself: This sample also contains other DNA sequences that code for the same CDR3. This chain joins TRBV29-1 and TRBJ1-1; D gene ambiguous. Germline assignment: CDR1 SQVTM and CDR2 ANQGSEA. CDR3 length: 12 amino acids. This chain's CDR3 is CSGWLLNTEAFF. The CDR3 region has the DNA TGCAGTGGCTGGCTCTTGAACACTGAAGCTTTCTTT.

The genes are TRBV5-1 and TRBJ2-5, with 9 positions matching TRBD1. Germline V gene sequence: CDR1 SGHRS, CDR2 YFSETQ. CDR3 size: 15 residues. V shed 4 bases, J shed 5 bases, and the junction held 9 bases outside the gene matches. This CDR3 reads CASSLQDRGGETQYF. Here the CDR3 DNA reads TGCGCCAGCAGCCTCCAGGACAGGGGAGGGGAGACCCAGTACTTC.

The V gene is TRBV9, the J gene TRBJ1-2; D possibly corresponds to TRBD1 (5 bases). The germline V and J ends were trimmed by 6 bases and 7 bases, with 13 bases remaining between them. This CDR3 has 12 amino acids. Looked up from germline, CDR1 is SGDLS and CDR2 is YYNGEE. CDR3 nucleotide sequence: TGTGCCAGCACCGAGGCGGGGCTTGGCTACACCTTC. This translates into CASTEAGLGYTF.

This chain uses TRBV7-2 with TRBJ1-1, with 9 bases aligning to TRBD1. There are 14 residues in the CDR3. V lost 6 bases to trimming and J lost 4 bases; unmatched junction nucleotides: 6. The V gene's germline CDR1 is SGHTA and CDR2 FQGNSA. CDR3 in DNA: TGTGCCAGCAGGAGCACAGGGGGCATCACTGAAGCTTTCTTT. Residues: CASRSTGGITEAFF.